This T cell receptor beta chain came from a study of blood T cell repertoires in COVID-19. At the level of the study: Material from acute and convalescent COVID-19 was sourced from the United States, Italy and Spain.

The J segment lost 5 bases and the V segment lost 4 bases, leaving 7 bases of the junction unmatched. The length of the CDR3 is 15 residues. Germline V gene sequence: CDR1 SGHRS, CDR2 YFSETQ. Measured with immunoSEQ multiplex PCR; TCRdb has only the in-frame clones, and not every one. The data hold some 50,000 clones, with around 84% observed a single time. The TCR comes from a human donor in a cohort sampled during active COVID-19. V usage is TRBV5-1 and J usage is TRBJ1-1, with 11 positions matching TRBD1. Sequenced: peripheral blood. The CDR3 is CASSLGQGAWTEAFF. The CDR3 nucleotides read TGCGCCAGCAGCCTCGGACAGGGGGCGTGGACTGAAGCTTTCTTT.